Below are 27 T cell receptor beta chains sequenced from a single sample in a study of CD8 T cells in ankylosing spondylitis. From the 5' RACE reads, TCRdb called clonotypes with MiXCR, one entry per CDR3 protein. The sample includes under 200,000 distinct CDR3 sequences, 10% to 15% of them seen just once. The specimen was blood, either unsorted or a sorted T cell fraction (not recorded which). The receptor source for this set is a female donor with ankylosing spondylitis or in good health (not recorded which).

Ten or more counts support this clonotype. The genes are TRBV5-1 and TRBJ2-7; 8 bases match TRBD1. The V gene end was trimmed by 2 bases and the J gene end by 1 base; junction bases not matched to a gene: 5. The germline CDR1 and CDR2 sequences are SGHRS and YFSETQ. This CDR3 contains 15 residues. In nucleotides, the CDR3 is TGCGCCAGCAGCTTTACCGGGACAGGATCCTACGAGCAGTACTTC. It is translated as CASSFTGTGSYEQYF.

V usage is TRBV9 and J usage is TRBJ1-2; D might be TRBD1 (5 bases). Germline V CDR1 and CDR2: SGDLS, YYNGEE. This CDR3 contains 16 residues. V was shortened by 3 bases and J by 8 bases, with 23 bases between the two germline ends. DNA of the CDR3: TGTGCCAGCAGCGAGTGGACGGGACTCAAAAACAAGGGCTACACCTTC. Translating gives CASSEWTGLKNKGYTF.

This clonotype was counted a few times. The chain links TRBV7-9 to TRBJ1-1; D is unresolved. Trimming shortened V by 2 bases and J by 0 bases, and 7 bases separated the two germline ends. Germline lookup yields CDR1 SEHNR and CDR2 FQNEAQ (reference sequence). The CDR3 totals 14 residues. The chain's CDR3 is CASSLIALNTEAFF. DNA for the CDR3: TGTGCCAGCAGCTTAATCGCGCTGAACACTGAAGCTTTCTTT.

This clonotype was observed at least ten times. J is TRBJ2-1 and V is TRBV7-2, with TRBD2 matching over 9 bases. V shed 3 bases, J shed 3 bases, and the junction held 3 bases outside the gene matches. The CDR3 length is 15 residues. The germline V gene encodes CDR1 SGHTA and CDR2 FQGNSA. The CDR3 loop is CASSLTSGFYNEQFF. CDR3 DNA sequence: TGTGCCAGCAGCTTGACTAGCGGTTTCTACAATGAGCAGTTCTTC.

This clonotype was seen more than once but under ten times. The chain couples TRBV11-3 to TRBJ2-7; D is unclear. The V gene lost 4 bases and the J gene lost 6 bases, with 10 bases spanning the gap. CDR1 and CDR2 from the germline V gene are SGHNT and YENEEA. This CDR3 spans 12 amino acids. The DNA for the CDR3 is TGTGCCAGCAGCTGGCCTAACCCCGAGCAGTACTTC. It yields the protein CASSWPNPEQYF.

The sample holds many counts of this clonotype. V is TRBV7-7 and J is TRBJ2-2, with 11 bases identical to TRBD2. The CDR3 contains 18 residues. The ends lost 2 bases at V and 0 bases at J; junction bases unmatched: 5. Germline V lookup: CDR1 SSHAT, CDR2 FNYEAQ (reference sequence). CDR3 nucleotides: TGTGCCAGCAGCTTAAGGCTAGCGGGAGGCACGAACACCGGGGAGCTGTTTTTT. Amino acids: CASSLRLAGGTNTGELFF.

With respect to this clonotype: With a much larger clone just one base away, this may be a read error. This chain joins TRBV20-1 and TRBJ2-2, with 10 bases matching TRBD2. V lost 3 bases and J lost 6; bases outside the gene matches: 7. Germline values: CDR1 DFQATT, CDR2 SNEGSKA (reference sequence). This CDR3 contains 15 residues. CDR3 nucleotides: TGCAGTGCTAGTTTAGCGGGAGGTGCCGCCGGGGAGCTGTTTTTT. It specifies CSASLAGGAAGELFF.

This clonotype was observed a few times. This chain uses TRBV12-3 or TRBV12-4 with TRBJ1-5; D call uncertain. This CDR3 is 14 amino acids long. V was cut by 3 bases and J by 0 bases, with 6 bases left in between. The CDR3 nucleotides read TGTGCCAGCAGTTTGACGGCTAGCAATCAGCCCCAGCATTTT. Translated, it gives CASSLTASNQPQHF.

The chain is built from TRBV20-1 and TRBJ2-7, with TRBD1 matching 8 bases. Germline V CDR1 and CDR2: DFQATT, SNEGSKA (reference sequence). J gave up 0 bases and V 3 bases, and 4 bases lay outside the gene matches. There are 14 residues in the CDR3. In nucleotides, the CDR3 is TGCAGTGCTAGCGCCGGGACAGGCTCCTACGAGCAGTACTTC. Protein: CSASAGTGSYEQYF.

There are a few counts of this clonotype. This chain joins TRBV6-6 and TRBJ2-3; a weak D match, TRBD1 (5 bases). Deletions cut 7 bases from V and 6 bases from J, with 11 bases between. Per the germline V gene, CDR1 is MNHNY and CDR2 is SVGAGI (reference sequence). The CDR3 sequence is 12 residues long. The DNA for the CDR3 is TGTGCCAGCACTTTGGGGCCGGATACGCAGTATTTT. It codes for CASTLGPDTQYF.

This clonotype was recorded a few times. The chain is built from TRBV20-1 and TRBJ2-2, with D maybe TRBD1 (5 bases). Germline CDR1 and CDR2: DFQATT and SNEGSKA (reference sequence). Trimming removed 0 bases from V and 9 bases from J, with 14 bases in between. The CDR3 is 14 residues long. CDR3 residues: CSARDRRAPRELFF. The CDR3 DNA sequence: TGCAGTGCTAGAGATCGCAGGGCACCCCGGGAGCTGTTTTTT.

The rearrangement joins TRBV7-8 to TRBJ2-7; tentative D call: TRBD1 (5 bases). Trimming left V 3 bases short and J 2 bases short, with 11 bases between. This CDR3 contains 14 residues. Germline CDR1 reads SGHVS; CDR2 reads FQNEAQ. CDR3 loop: CASSFQGRPYEQYF. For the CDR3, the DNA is TGTGCCAGCAGCTTTCAGGGAAGGCCCTACGAGCAGTACTTC.

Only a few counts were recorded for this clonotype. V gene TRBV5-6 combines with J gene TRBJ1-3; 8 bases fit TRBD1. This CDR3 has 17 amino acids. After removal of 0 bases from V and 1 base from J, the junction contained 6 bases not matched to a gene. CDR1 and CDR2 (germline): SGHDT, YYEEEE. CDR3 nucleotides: TGTGCCAGCAGCTTGGGGGACAGGCGCCTTTCTGGAAACACCATATATTTT. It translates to CASSLGDRRLSGNTIYF.

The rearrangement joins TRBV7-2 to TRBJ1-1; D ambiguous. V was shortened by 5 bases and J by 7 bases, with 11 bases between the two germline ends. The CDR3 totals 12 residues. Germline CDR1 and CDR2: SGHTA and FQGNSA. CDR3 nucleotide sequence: TGTGCCAGCAGCCACGACACACATGAAGCTTTCTTT. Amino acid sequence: CASSHDTHEAFF.

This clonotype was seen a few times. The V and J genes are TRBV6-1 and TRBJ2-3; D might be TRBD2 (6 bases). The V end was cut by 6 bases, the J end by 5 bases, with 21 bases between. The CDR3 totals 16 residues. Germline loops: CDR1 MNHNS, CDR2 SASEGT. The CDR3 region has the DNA TGTGCCAGCAGCCCTGCGCGACACGTCGGGGGAGATACGCAGTATTTT. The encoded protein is CASSPARHVGGDTQYF.

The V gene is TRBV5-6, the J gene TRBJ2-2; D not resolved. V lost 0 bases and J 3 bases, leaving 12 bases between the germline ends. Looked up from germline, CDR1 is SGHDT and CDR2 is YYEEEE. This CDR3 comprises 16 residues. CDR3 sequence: CASSLAVGLDTGELFF. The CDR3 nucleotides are TGTGCCAGCAGCTTGGCTGTAGGGTTGGACACCGGGGAGCTGTTTTTT.

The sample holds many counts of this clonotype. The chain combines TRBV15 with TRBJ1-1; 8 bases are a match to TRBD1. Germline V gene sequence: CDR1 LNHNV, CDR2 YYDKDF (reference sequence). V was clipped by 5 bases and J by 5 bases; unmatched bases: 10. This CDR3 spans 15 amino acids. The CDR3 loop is CATSPGTGDATEAFF. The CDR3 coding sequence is TGTGCCACCAGCCCGGGGACAGGCGACGCGACTGAAGCTTTCTTT.

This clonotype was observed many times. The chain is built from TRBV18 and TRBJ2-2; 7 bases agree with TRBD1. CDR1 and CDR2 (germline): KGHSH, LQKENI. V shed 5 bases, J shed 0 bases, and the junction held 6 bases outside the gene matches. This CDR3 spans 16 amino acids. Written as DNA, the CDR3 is TGTGCCAGCTCATCCCCGACAGGGTCGAACACCGGGGAGCTGTTTTTT. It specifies CASSSPTGSNTGELFF.

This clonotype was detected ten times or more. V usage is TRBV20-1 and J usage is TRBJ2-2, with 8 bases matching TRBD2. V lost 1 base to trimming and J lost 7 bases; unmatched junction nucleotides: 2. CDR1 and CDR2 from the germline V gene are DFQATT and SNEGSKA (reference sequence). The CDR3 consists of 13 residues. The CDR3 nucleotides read TGCAGTGCTAGAGCGGGAGGGATCGGGGAGCTGTTTTTT. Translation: CSARAGGIGELFF.

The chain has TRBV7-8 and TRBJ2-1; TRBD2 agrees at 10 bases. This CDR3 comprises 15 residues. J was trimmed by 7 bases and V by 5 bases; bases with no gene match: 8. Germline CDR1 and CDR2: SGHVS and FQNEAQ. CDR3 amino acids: CASSTQGLASNEQFF. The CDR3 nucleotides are TGTGCCAGCAGCACGCAGGGACTAGCGTCAAATGAGCAGTTCTTC. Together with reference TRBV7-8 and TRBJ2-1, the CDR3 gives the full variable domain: GAGVSQSPRYKVAKRGQDVALRCDPISGHVSLFWYQQALGQGPEFLTYFQNEAQLDKSGLPSDRFFAERPEGSVSTLKIQRTQQEDSAVYLCASSTQGLASNEQFFGPGTRLTVL.

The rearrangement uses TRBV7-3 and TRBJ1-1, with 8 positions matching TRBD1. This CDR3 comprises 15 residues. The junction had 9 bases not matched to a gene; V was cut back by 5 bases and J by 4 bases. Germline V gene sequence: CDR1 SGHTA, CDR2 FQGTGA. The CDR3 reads CASSPGQGGVTEAFF. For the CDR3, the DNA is TGTGCCAGCAGCCCTGGACAGGGAGGGGTCACTGAAGCTTTCTTT.

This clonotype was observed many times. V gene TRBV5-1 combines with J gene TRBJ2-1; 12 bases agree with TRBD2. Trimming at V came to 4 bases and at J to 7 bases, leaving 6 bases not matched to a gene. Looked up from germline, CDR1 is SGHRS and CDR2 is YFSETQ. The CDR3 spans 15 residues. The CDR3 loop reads CASSPSGRAGNEQFF. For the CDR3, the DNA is TGCGCCAGCAGCCCTAGCGGGAGGGCCGGTAATGAGCAGTTCTTC.

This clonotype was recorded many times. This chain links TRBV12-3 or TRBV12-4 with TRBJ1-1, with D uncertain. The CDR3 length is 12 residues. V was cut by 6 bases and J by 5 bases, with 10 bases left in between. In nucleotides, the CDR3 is TGTGCCAGCAGGCGACGGCAAACTGAAGCTTTCTTT. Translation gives CASRRRQTEAFF.

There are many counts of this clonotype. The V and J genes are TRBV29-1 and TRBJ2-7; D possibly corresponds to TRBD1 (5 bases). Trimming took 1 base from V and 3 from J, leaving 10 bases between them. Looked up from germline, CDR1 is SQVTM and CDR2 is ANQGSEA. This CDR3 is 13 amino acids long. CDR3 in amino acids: CSVEVGESYEQYF. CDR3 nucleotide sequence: TGCAGCGTTGAAGTAGGGGAAAGCTACGAGCAGTACTTC.

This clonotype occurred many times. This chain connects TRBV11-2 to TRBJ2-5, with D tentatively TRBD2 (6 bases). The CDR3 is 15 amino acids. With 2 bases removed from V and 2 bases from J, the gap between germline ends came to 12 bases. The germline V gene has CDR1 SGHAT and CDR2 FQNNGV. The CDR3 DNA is TGTGCCAGCAGCTTAAATAGCGGACCTCAAGAGACCCAGTACTTC. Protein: CASSLNSGPQETQYF.

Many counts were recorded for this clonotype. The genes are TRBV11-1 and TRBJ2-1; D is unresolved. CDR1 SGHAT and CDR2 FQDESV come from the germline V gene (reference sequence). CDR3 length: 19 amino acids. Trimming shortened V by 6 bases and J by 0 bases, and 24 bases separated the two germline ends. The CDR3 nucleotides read TGTGCCAGCAGGGGTGGGGTGGTCTCGCCGCTTTTCTCCTACAATGAGCAGTTCTTC. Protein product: CASRGGVVSPLFSYNEQFF.

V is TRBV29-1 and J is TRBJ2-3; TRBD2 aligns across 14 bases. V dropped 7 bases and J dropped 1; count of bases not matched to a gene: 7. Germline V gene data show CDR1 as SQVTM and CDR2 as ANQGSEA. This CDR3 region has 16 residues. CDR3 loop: CSALLGLAGGTDTQYF. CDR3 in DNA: TGCAGCGCCCTGCTGGGACTAGCGGGAGGCACAGATACGCAGTATTTT.